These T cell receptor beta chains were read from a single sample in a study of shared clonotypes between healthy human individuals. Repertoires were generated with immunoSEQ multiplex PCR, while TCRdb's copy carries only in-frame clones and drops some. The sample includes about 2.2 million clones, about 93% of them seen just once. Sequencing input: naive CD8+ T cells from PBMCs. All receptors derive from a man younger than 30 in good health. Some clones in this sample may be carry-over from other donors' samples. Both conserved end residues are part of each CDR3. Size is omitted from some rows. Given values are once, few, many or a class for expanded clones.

CASRAGETQYF,TRBV13,NA
CASSVSERRITGELFF,TRBV9,NA
CASSPRDRQLANYGYTF,TRBV28,NA
CASSVSLSSPSREQYF,TRBV2,NA
CASSWDRVHPYEQYF,TRBV5-4,NA
CASSLGTGTYEQYF,TRBV7-2,NA
CASSRRTSGSEQYF,TRBV7-6,NA
CASSYSSGQGGGWRRFCNEQFF,TRBV6-7,NA
CASSLGGSTYNEQFF,TRBV7-3,NA
CASRGGLHYGYTF,TRBV4-1,NA
CASSVGGQGPEAFF,TRBV9,NA
CASRIKMGGEQYF,TRBV21-1,NA
CASSPGQNTEAFF,TRBV18,NA
CASSLSSFFRAGEGYTF,TRBV11-2,NA
CASSLDQTDYEQYF,TRBV7-6,NA
CASSIMAGGANTEAFF,TRBV19,NA
CASSASGGRTEAFF,TRBV9,NA
CAWRGVREDSYGYTF,TRBV30,NA
CASRGREGGNEQFF,TRBV4-1,NA
CASSVGIRTGVAGELFF,TRBV5-1,NA
CAWSVDRSSGNTIYF,TRBV30,once
CASSASSGIRETQYF,TRBV11-2,NA
CASSLYDRFNTEAFF,TRBV11-2,NA
CASRARGDTQYF,TRBV28,NA
CASSWGGSYEQYF,TRBV5-1,NA
CASSFPGTYEQYF,TRBV27,NA
CASSSRTGANTGELFF,TRBV28,NA
CASSVGLAGRTDTQYF,TRBV9,NA
CASSYSTSGTYNEQFF,TRBV6-5,once
CARIFRSRGTGELFF,TRBV5-3,NA
CASSLFATGKFNEKLFF,TRBV7-8,NA
CASSQEGTSYNEQFF,TRBV4-3,NA
CASKIAGWSSYNEQFF,TRBV28,once
CASRQGAYTGELFF,TRBV6-4,NA
CASSLPRDPTQGVSYEQYF,TRBV5-1,NA
CASSLELAGAYEQYF,TRBV5-1,NA
CSVVDGYNEQFF,TRBV29-1,NA
CASSPGRAPYNEQFF,TRBV27,once
CASSRQGIMNTEAFF,TRBV27,NA
CASSPTRTSGSMGSYNEQFF,TRBV14,NA
CASSIRPEQFF,TRBV7-9,NA
CASSARGSDEQFF,TRBV11-2,NA
CASTIHVGSNQPQHF,TRBV27,NA
CASSPWEATMNTEAFF,TRBV7-9,once
CASSTGTSGGNEQFF,TRBV5-1,NA
CASSYSGMGGYTF,TRBV6-6,NA
CASSSWSDRDQPQHF,TRBV27,NA
CSVEGTGELFF,TRBV29-1,NA
CASSRDALYAAPYNEQFF,TRBV2,NA
CASSLEGTDTQYF,TRBV7-6,once
CASSWGQAYEQYF,TRBV5-1,few
CASSLGGPTNTEAFF,TRBV7-9,NA
CASSTGEGWWQDEQYF,TRBV19,NA
CASSLLSPGLAGASDEQFF,TRBV7-9,NA
CASSVARYRQNYGYTF,TRBV9,NA
CASSYIADQIDTQYF,TRBV5-1,NA
CASSRRLVSDEQFF,TRBV4-2,NA
CASSSPHGFNYEQYF,TRBV7-9,NA